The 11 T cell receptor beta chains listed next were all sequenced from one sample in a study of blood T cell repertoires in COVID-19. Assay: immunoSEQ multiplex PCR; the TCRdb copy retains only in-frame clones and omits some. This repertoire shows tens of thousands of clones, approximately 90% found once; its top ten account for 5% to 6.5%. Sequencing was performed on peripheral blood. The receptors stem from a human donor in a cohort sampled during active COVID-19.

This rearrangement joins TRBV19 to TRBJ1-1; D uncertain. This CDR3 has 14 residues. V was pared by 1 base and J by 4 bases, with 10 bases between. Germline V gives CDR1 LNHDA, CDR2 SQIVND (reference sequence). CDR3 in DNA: TGTGCCAGTAGTATAGGATCCGGGGTCACTGAAGCTTTCTTT. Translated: CASSIGSGVTEAFF. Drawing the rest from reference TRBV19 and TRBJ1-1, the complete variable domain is DGGITQSPKYLFRKEGQNVTLSCEQNLNHDAMYWYRQDPGQGLRLIYYSQIVNDFQKGDIAEGYSVSREKKESFPLTVTSAQKNPTAFYLCASSIGSGVTEAFFGQGTRLTVV.

The CDR3 protein is CASSPSGGIFPYF. CDR3 nucleotide sequence: TGTGCCAGCAGCCCCTCGGGAGGCATATTTCCGTATTTT. V gene TRBV7-2 combines with J gene TRBJ2-3; TRBD2 matches 7 bases. V gave up 5 bases and J gave up 14 bases; unmatched junction bases: 13. The CDR3 consists of 13 residues. Germline V gene sequence: CDR1 SGHTA, CDR2 FQGNSA. Complete variable domain (other parts from reference TRBV7-2 and TRBJ2-3): GAGVSQSPSNKVTEKGKDVELRCDPISGHTALYWYRQSLGQGLEFLIYFQGNSAPDKSGLPSDRFSAERTGGSVSTLTIQRTQQEDSAVYLCASSPSGGIFPYFGPGTRLTVL.

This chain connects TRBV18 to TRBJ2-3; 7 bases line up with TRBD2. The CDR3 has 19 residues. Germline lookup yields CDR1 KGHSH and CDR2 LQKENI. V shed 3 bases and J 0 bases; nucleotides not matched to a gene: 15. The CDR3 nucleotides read TGTGCCAGCTCACCGGCCCTGGGCGGGGGAACCGCTAGCACAGATACGCAGTATTTT. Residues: CASSPALGGGTASTDTQYF.

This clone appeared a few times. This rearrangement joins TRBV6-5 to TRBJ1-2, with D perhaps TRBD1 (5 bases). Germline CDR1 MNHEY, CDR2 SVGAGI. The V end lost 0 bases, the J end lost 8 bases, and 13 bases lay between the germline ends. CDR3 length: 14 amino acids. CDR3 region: CASSYSQAGDGYTF. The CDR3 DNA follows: TGTGCCAGCAGTTACTCCCAGGCGGGGGACGGCTACACCTTC.

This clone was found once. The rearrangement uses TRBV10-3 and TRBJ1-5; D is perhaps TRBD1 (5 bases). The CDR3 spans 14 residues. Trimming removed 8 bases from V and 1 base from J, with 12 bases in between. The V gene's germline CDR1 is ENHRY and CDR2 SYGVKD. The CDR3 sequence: CAIRGGGSNQPQHF. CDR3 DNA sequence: TGTGCCATCCGCGGGGGGGGGAGCAATCAGCCCCAGCATTTT.

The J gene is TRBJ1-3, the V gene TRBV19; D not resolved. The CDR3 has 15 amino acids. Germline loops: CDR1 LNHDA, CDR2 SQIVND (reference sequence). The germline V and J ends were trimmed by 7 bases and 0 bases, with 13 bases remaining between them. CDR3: CASKDGVGSGNTIYF. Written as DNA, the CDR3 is TGTGCCAGTAAAGACGGGGTAGGCTCTGGAAACACCATATATTTT.

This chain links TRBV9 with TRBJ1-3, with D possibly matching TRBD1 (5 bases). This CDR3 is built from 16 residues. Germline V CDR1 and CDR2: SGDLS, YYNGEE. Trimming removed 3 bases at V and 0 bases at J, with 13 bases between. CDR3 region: CASSGPGTFSGNTIYF. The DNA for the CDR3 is TGTGCCAGCAGCGGCCCCGGGACTTTCTCTGGAAACACCATATATTTT.

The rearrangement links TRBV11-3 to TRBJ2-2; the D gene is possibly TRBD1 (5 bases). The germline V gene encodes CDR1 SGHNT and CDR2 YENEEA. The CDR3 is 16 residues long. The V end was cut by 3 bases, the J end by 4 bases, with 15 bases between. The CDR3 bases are TGTGCCAGCAGCTTTCTTTACAGGTCCAGCACCGGGGAGCTGTTTTTT. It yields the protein CASSFLYRSSTGELFF.

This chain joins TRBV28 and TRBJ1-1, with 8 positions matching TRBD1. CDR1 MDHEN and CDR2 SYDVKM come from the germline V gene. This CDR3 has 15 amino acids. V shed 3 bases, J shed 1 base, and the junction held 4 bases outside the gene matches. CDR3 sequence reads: CASSFQGARNTEAFF. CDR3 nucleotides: TGTGCCAGCAGTTTTCAGGGGGCCCGGAACACTGAAGCTTTCTTT.

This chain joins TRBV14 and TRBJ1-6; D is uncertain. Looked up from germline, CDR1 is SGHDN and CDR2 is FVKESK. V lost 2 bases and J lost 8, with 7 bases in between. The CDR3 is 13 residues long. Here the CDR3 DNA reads TGTGCCAGCAGCCAACAGATGGATTCACCCCTCCACTTT. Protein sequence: CASSQQMDSPLHF.

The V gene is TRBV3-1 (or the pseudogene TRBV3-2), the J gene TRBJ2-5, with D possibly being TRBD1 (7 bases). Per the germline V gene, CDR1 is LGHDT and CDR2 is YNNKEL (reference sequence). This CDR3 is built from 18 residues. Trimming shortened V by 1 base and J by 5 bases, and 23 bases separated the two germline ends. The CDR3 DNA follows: TGTGCCAGCAGCCAAGGTCTGTACGGACAGGAGGGGCGGGAGACCCAGTACTTC. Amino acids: CASSQGLYGQEGRETQYF.